A selection of T cell receptor beta chains follows, all from one sample in a study of cytomegalovirus exposure and HLA in healthy donors. Some clones are missing from TCRdb's copy, which holds only in-frame ones; the method was immunoSEQ multiplex PCR. The sample yields under 200,000 clones, around 86% seen once. Sequencing was carried out using PBMCs. The source of these receptors is a man between 40 and 49 years old in good health and CMV-seropositive. Both conserved end residues are part of each CDR3. D genes are given only for firm matches. Some rows have no size entry. The others give once, few or many, or a class for an expanded clone.

abundance: .
d_gene: .
j_gene: TRBJ2-5
v_gene: TRBV29-1
CDR3aa: CSVLKTGFQETQYF
CDR3nt: TGCAGCGTTCTAAAAACAGGGTTCCAAGAGACCCAGTACTTC

abundance: .
d_gene: TRBD2
j_gene: TRBJ2-5
v_gene: TRBV6-5
CDR3aa: CASSPGGVQTQYF
CDR3nt: TGTGCCAGCAGTCCGGGGGGGGTACAGACCCAGTACTTC

abundance: .
d_gene: TRBD2
j_gene: TRBJ2-2
v_gene: TRBV9
CDR3aa: CASSARGVNTGELFF
CDR3nt: TGTGCCAGCAGCGCCCGGGGGGTGAACACCGGGGAGCTGTTTTTT

abundance: few
d_gene: TRBD1
j_gene: TRBJ1-6
v_gene: TRBV19
CDR3aa: CASSIQGVNSPLHF
CDR3nt: TGTGCCAGTAGTATCCAGGGGGTGAATTCACCCCTCCACTTT

abundance: .
d_gene: TRBD1
j_gene: TRBJ1-4
v_gene: TRBV4-2
CDR3aa: CASSQLRGNEKLFF
CDR3nt: TGTGCCAGCAGCCAACTCAGGGGGAATGAAAAACTGTTTTTT

abundance: .
d_gene: TRBD2
j_gene: TRBJ2-1
v_gene: TRBV5-4
CDR3aa: CASSPGLALFNEQFF
CDR3nt: TGTGCCAGCAGCCCTGGACTAGCATTGTTCAATGAGCAGTTCTTC

abundance: .
d_gene: .
j_gene: TRBJ2-7
v_gene: TRBV2
CDR3aa: CASGSGIYEQYF
CDR3nt: TGTGCCAGCGGGTCAGGGATCTACGAGCAGTACTTC

abundance: .
d_gene: TRBD2
j_gene: TRBJ2-1
v_gene: TRBV18
CDR3aa: CASSPRDSGTYNEQFF
CDR3nt: TGTGCCAGCTCACCAAGAGATAGCGGGACCTACAATGAGCAGTTCTTC

abundance: .
d_gene: .
j_gene: TRBJ2-5
v_gene: TRBV6-6
CDR3aa: CASSYSTLSGETQYF
CDR3nt: TGTGCCAGCAGTTACTCGACCCTAAGCGGAGAGACCCAGTACTTC

abundance: once
d_gene: .
j_gene: TRBJ2-7
v_gene: TRBV15
CDR3aa: CATSRDLAGTEQYF
CDR3nt: TGTGCCACCAGCAGAGATCTTGCAGGAACCGAGCAGTACTTC

abundance: .
d_gene: .
j_gene: TRBJ1-4
v_gene: TRBV2
CDR3aa: CASSEQVNKKLFF
CDR3nt: TGTGCCAGCAGTGAACAGGTTAATAAAAAACTGTTTTTT

abundance: .
d_gene: TRBD1
j_gene: TRBJ2-7
v_gene: TRBV6-1
CDR3aa: CASKGQGGPTYEQYF
CDR3nt: TGTGCCAGCAAGGGACAGGGAGGGCCAACCTACGAGCAGTACTTC

abundance: .
d_gene: TRBD2
j_gene: TRBJ2-5
v_gene: TRBV9
CDR3aa: CASSVAGGTSEEETQYF
CDR3nt: TGTGCCAGCAGCGTAGCTGGAGGGACTAGCGAAGAGGAGACCCAGTACTTC

abundance: .
d_gene: .
j_gene: TRBJ2-7
v_gene: TRBV27
CDR3aa: CASSPRRTGRDRNEQYF
CDR3nt: TGTGCCAGCAGTCCCCGGCGGACAGGGAGGGATAGAAACGAGCAGTACTTC

abundance: .
d_gene: TRBD1
j_gene: TRBJ2-6
v_gene: TRBV9
CDR3aa: CASSATGSSSGANVLTF
CDR3nt: TGTGCCAGCAGCGCGACAGGGTCAAGCTCTGGGGCCAACGTCCTGACTTTC

abundance: .
d_gene: TRBD1
j_gene: TRBJ1-5
v_gene: TRBV6-5
CDR3aa: CASSGTDRGLEAQHF
CDR3nt: TGTGCCAGCAGTGGAACAGACAGGGGCCTAGAGGCCCAGCATTTT

abundance: .
d_gene: .
j_gene: TRBJ1-2
v_gene: TRBV15
CDR3aa: CATSRKPQREIGYTF
CDR3nt: TGTGCCACCAGCAGAAAACCACAGAGGGAGATTGGCTACACCTTC